This T cell receptor beta chain originates from a study of T cells in Graves' hyperthyroidism and ophthalmopathy. Unmatched junction bases numbered 10, after V lost 5 bases and J lost 1 base. CDR1 is MNHNS and CDR2 is SASEGT in the germline V gene. There are 16 residues in the CDR3. Amplification of TCR beta CDR3 regions used RNA as the template. The HTBI primer set drove a first-round RT-PCR of the TCR CDR3. Each CDR3 protein is one row after TCRdb ran MiXCR on the multiplex PCR reads. The top ten clones hold about 9.1% of a sample with about 360,000 distinct CDR3 sequences, about 13% of them seen once. This clonotype was observed a few times.

The sequence came from a young woman with Graves' hyperthyroidism. Input material: blood. The chain links TRBV6-1 to TRBJ2-5; 7 nucleotides agree with TRBD1. CDR3 DNA sequence: TGTGCCAGCAGTTTATCCGGGACAGAGTTCCAAGAGACCCAGTACTTC. Amino acid sequence: CASSLSGTEFQETQYF.